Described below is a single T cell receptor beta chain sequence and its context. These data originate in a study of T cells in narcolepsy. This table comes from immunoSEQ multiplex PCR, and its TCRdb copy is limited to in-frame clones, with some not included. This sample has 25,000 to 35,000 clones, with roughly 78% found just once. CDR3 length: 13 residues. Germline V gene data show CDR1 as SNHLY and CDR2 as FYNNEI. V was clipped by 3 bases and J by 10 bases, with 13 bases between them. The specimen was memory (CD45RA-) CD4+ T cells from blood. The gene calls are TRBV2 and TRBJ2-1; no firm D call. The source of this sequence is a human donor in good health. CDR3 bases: TGTGCCAGCAGTGACCTTATGGACGGAGAGCAGTTCTTC. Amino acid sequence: CASSDLMDGEQFF.